The source of this T cell receptor beta chain is a study of cytomegalovirus exposure and HLA in healthy donors. Study findings and constraints: Most TCR sequences were rare, but some public TCRs occurred in many donors. One variant, a missense change in DCLRE1C, was linked in a later analysis to TCR beta V- and J-gene trimming. In vitro confirmation showed three CMV-associated chains to be CMV antigen specific.

In germline, CDR1 is SQVTM, CDR2 ANQGSEA. Trimming stripped 5 bases from V and 5 bases from J, with 15 bases between. The CDR3 is 14 amino acids. On this clone itself: Antigen: not known.

Primers for the PCR totalled 60 Vbeta and 13 Jbeta. Produced via immunoSEQ multiplex PCR; TCRdb's table is partial and in-frame only. The sample lists nearly 110,000 clones, just over 70% seen once, with less than 0.95% in the top ten. The sequenced sample consisted of PBMCs. This clonotype was sampled from a boy aged 10-17 years in good health and CMV-seronegative. V usage is TRBV29-1 and J usage is TRBJ1-4; D is undetermined. The CDR3 nucleotides are TGCAGCGTTCAAGGAGGTGACTTAAATGAAAAACTGTTTTTT. This sequence encodes CSVQGGDLNEKLFF.